The 9 T cell receptor beta chains below were found in one sample sequenced in a study of blood T cell repertoires in COVID-19. Sequencing was performed with immunoSEQ multiplex PCR; in TCRdb, only in-frame clones are kept and a portion is missing. The repertoire has roughly 270,000 clones, 88% of them found once; the top ten carry about 8.6%. Sequenced input: peripheral blood. The origin of the receptors is a man in his late teens or twenties with active or convalescent COVID-19.

The CDR3 coding sequence is TGTGCCAGCAGCGGGTCCAGGGCAGGGTACACCGGGGAGCTGTTTTTT. Protein product: CASSGSRAGYTGELFF. The V and J genes are TRBV9 and TRBJ2-2, with a tentative D call TRBD1 (5 bases). Trimming removed 3 bases at V and 3 bases at J, with 15 bases between. The CDR3 covers 16 residues. Looked up from germline, CDR1 is SGDLS and CDR2 is YYNGEE. Full variable domain (missing parts from reference TRBV9 and TRBJ2-2): DSGVTQTPKHLITATGQRVTLRCSPRSGDLSVYWYQQSLDQGLQFLIQYYNGEERAKGNILERFSAQQFPDLHSELNLSSLELGDSALYFCASSGSRAGYTGELFFGEGSRLTVL.

The V gene is TRBV19, the J gene TRBJ1-2; D may be TRBD1 (5 bases). CDR1 and CDR2 from the germline V gene are LNHDA and SQIVND (reference sequence). Trimming took 8 bases from V and 0 from J, leaving 10 bases between them. This CDR3 spans 13 amino acids. The CDR3 protein is CASADSANYGYTF. The CDR3 DNA sequence: TGTGCCAGTGCAGACAGCGCTAACTATGGCTACACCTTC.

The chain combines TRBV5-1 with TRBJ1-2, with TRBD1 as a possible D gene (6 bases). V was shortened by 8 bases and J by 4 bases, with 15 bases between the two germline ends. This CDR3 is 13 amino acids long. The germline V gene has CDR1 SGHRS and CDR2 YFSETQ. CDR3 nucleotide sequence: TGCGCCAGTAGTGGGGGCGCAATCTATGGCTACACCTTC. This translates into CASSGGAIYGYTF.

This rearrangement joins TRBV6-2 or TRBV6-3 to TRBJ2-3; 9 nucleotides line up with TRBD1. The J segment lost 0 bases and the V segment lost 1 base, leaving 5 bases of the junction unmatched. The CDR3 is 17 amino acids. The germline V gene encodes CDR1 MNHEY and CDR2 SVGEGT. DNA of the CDR3: TGTGCCAGCAGTTACTTTCGGACAGGGGCTAGCACAGATACGCAGTATTTT. Translated, it gives CASSYFRTGASTDTQYF.

A single count supports this clone. The V gene is TRBV6-4, the J gene TRBJ2-1; maybe TRBD2 (5 bases). V lost 6 bases, J lost 6 bases, and 18 bases lay in between. Germline CDR1 is MRHNA and CDR2 is SNTAGT. The CDR3 extends over 15 amino acids. DNA for the CDR3: TGTGCCAGCAGCCAAGAGATTTGGGAGAGCAATGAGCAGTTCTTC. Protein product: CASSQEIWESNEQFF.

The J gene is TRBJ1-2, the V gene TRBV5-8, with TRBD1 matching over 7 bases. Trimming took 3 bases from V and 7 from J; bases not matched to a gene: 6. Germline V gene data show CDR1 as SGHTS and CDR2 as YDEGEE. This CDR3 spans 13 amino acids. CDR3 nucleotides: TGTGCCAGCAGCTACAGGGGAAGGGGTGGCTACACCTTC. This translates into CASSYRGRGGYTF.

The rearrangement links TRBV6-2 or TRBV6-3 to TRBJ1-2; D gene uncertain. The CDR3 contains 12 residues. V shed 2 bases and J shed 10 bases, with 11 bases lying between them. In germline, CDR1 is MNHEY, CDR2 SVGEGT. CDR3 residues: CASSYPPSFYTF. CDR3 DNA: TGTGCCAGCAGTTACCCCCCCAGTTTCTACACCTTC.

The chain combines TRBV4-3 with TRBJ2-2; D not certain. The CDR3 length is 18 residues. The V and J ends lost 1 base and 4 bases respectively, with 19 bases between them. CDR1 and CDR2 (germline): LGHNA, YSLEER. The CDR3 loop reads CASSQGVSFWQSTGELFF. CDR3 nucleotides: TGCGCCAGCAGCCAAGGTGTTAGCTTCTGGCAGAGCACCGGGGAGCTGTTTTTT.

The J gene is TRBJ2-5, the V gene TRBV29-1; D is ambiguous. Germline V lookup: CDR1 SQVTM, CDR2 ANQGSEA. The CDR3 loop spans 13 amino acids. V lost 1 base, J lost 3 bases, and 9 bases lay in between. The CDR3 region is CSVEVNRKETQYF. The CDR3 nucleotides are TGCAGCGTTGAAGTGAACAGAAAAGAGACCCAGTACTTC. Full variable domain (missing parts from reference TRBV29-1 and TRBJ2-5): SAVISQKPSRDICQRGTSLTIQCQVDSQVTMMFWYRQQPGQSLTLIATANQGSEATYESGFVIDKFPISRPNLTFSTLTVSNMSPEDSSIYLCSVEVNRKETQYFGPGTRLLVL.